The rows below give T cell receptor beta chains drawn from one sample of a study of cytomegalovirus exposure and HLA in healthy donors. Sequencing used immunoSEQ multiplex PCR; TCRdb keeps in-frame clones, though not all of them. The data hold about 150,000 clones, with around nine tenths observed a single time. The source material was PBMCs. The source is a woman aged 18-30 years in good health and CMV-seropositive. Both conserved end residues are part of each CDR3. A D gene is named only where the DNA matches it firmly. Rows may omit the clone size; those that give it use once, few, many or a size class.

CDR3: CASSLGTGKETQYF
DNA: TGCGCCAGCAGCTTGGGAACAGGGAAGGAGACCCAGTACTTC
J: TRBJ2-5
D: .
V: TRBV5-1
size: .

CDR3: CASSPRDSRRTDTQYF
DNA: TGTGCCAGCTCACCAAGGGACTCCCGACGGACAGATACGCAGTATTTT
J: TRBJ2-3
D: .
V: TRBV18
size: .

CDR3: CASSQRRGGNSNQPQHF
DNA: TGCGCCAGCAGCCAACGTCGGGGAGGAAATAGCAATCAGCCCCAGCATTTT
J: TRBJ1-5
D: .
V: TRBV4-1
size: .

CDR3: CATRPSRQLYNEQFF
DNA: TGTGCCACCCGTCCCAGCAGACAGTTATACAATGAGCAGTTCTTC
J: TRBJ2-1
D: .
V: TRBV25-1
size: .

CDR3: CASSSPGPGETQYF
DNA: TGTGCCAGCAGTTCCCCTGGACCGGGGGAGACCCAGTACTTC
J: TRBJ2-5
D: .
V: TRBV28
size: .

CDR3: CASSLVSGEGEAFF
DNA: TGTGCCAGCAGCTTAGTTTCAGGGGAAGGTGAAGCTTTCTTT
J: TRBJ1-1
D: .
V: TRBV11-1
size: .

CDR3: CASSFLQYEQYF
DNA: TGTGCCAGCAGCTTTTTACAATACGAGCAGTACTTC
J: TRBJ2-7
D: .
V: TRBV11-2
size: few

CDR3: CASSLRQGGWYEQYF
DNA: TGTGCCAGCAGCTTAAGACAGGGGGGATGGTACGAGCAGTACTTC
J: TRBJ2-7
D: TRBD1
V: TRBV7-2
size: .

CDR3: CASSSVGSNEQFF
DNA: TGTGCCAGCAGCAGCGTGGGTAGCAATGAGCAGTTCTTC
J: TRBJ2-1
D: .
V: TRBV5-6
size: .

CDR3: CAWSVRLLTAEAFF
DNA: TGTGCCTGGAGTGTCCGTTTGTTGACAGCGGAAGCTTTCTTT
J: TRBJ1-1
D: .
V: TRBV30
size: few

CDR3: CASGLVYLSGRSLSEQYF
DNA: TGTGCTAGTGGTTTGGTTTACCTTTCAGGGCGTTCACTCTCAGAGCAGTACTTC
J: TRBJ2-7
D: .
V: TRBV12-5
size: few

CDR3: CASRQAGASDTQYF
DNA: TGTGCCAGTCGGCAAGCGGGAGCTTCAGATACGCAGTATTTT
J: TRBJ2-3
D: TRBD2
V: TRBV19
size: .